This T cell receptor beta chain was sequenced in a study of early T cells in non-severe SARS-CoV-2 infection. Regarding the study as a whole: Matches to VDJdb favored anti-spike CD8 responses and missed private and CD4 specificities.

MiXCR, applied by TCRdb to the 5' RACE reads, yields one record per CDR3 protein. The sample lists 68,000 or so distinct CDR3 sequences; more than 9% were seen once. This clonotype has only a few counts. The antigen remains unidentified. This CDR3 has 15 residues. With V trimmed by 5 bases and J by 6 bases, 6 bases remained unmatched. Germline V gives CDR1 MNHEY, CDR2 SVGEGT. This sequence joins TRBV6-2 or TRBV6-3 and TRBJ2-1; 11 bases fit TRBD2. The TCR comes from an adult who was a healthcare worker with PCR-confirmed SARS-CoV-2 infection or an uninfected control (not recorded which). The sample taken for sequencing was whole blood. CDR3 residues: CASSTTSGEGNEQFF. In DNA form, the CDR3 reads TGTGCCAGCAGTACGACTAGCGGGGAGGGCAATGAGCAGTTCTTC.